These 29 T cell receptor beta chains were all obtained from the same sample, sequenced in a study of neurological immune-mediated disorders. TCRdb analysed the 5' RACE reads with MiXCR anew, one entry per CDR3 protein. The repertoire consists of under 90,000 distinct CDR3 sequences, with approximately 4% occurring once and the leading ten covering about 3%. The sequenced material came from PBMCs. The source is a woman between 45 and 60 years old with multiple sclerosis.

This clonotype has a count of ten or more. The chain couples TRBV4-1 to TRBJ2-7; no reliable D call. This CDR3 spans 15 amino acids. CDR1 is MGHRA and CDR2 is YSYEKL in the germline V gene. Trimming removed 0 bases from V and 0 bases from J, with 9 bases in between. The CDR3 DNA sequence: TGCGCCAGCAGCCAAGAAGCGTCTAGCTCCTACGAGCAGTACTTC. Amino acid sequence: CASSQEASSSYEQYF.

Many counts were recorded for this clonotype. J is TRBJ2-1 and V is TRBV20-1, with 16 positions matching TRBD2. Germline CDR1 is DFQATT and CDR2 is SNEGSKA (reference sequence). Unmatched junction bases numbered 12, after V lost 0 bases and J lost 4 bases. The CDR3 is 20 residues long. The CDR3 region is CSARDKTGLAGGPPYNEQFF. In nucleotides, the CDR3 is TGCAGTGCTAGAGATAAAACGGGACTAGCGGGGGGGCCCCCTTACAATGAGCAGTTCTTC.

The table lists this clonotype with many counts. The V and J genes are TRBV7-2 and TRBJ2-5; 9 bases line up with TRBD2. From germline, CDR1 is SGHTA and CDR2 FQGNSA. The length of the CDR3 is 15 residues. J lost 5 bases, V lost 5 bases, and 9 bases had no gene match. CDR3 residues: CASSRAGGDLETQYF. CDR3 in DNA: TGTGCCAGCAGCCGCGCGGGGGGGGACCTGGAGACCCAGTACTTC.

This clonotype was counted many times. The chain combines TRBV4-2 with TRBJ2-7; D might be TRBD2 (6 bases). CDR1 is LGHNA and CDR2 is YNFKEQ in the germline V gene. The CDR3 spans 14 residues. V shed 3 bases and J shed 5 bases, with 14 bases lying between them. The CDR3 region is CASSHAGTVNEQYF. In DNA form, the CDR3 reads TGTGCCAGCAGCCACGCCGGGACTGTCAACGAGCAGTACTTC.

Ten or more counts support this clonotype. The genes are TRBV20-1 and TRBJ2-7, with TRBD1 as a possible D gene (6 bases). Germline V gives CDR1 DFQATT, CDR2 SNEGSKA (reference sequence). V lost 6 bases to trimming and J lost 8 bases, with 14 bases between them. The CDR3 covers 11 residues. The CDR3 DNA is TGCAGTGCCCACGACAGGATCCAGCAGTACTTC. Translating gives CSAHDRIQQYF.

This clonotype was picked up many times. V is TRBV6-6 and J is TRBJ1-2, with 9 bases identical to TRBD1. CDR1 is MNHNY and CDR2 is SVGAGI in the germline V gene (reference sequence). This CDR3 has 13 amino acids. V was clipped by 2 bases and J by 10 bases; unmatched bases: 5. The CDR3 sequence is CASSYGDRAFYTF. The CDR3 nucleotides are TGTGCCAGCAGTTACGGGGACAGGGCCTTCTACACCTTC.

There are many counts of this clonotype. The chain has TRBV7-3 and TRBJ2-3, with a possible D match to TRBD1 (6 bases). Germline V gene sequence: CDR1 SGHTA, CDR2 FQGTGA. CDR3 length: 14 residues. Trimming pared 3 bases from V and 2 bases from J, leaving 9 bases between. The CDR3 protein is CASSFDRNTDTQYF. The DNA for the CDR3 is TGTGCCAGCAGCTTCGACAGGAACACAGATACGCAGTATTTT.

This clonotype was found many times. The chain is built from TRBV20-1 and TRBJ2-5; perhaps D is TRBD1 or TRBD2 (5 bases each). The germline gives CDR1 DFQATT, CDR2 SNEGSKA (reference sequence). This CDR3 has 12 amino acids. The V and J ends lost 1 base and 5 bases respectively, with 8 bases between them. CDR3 in DNA: TGCAGTGCTAGAGCAGAGGGGGAGACCCAGTACTTC. Translating gives CSARAEGETQYF.

This clonotype was recorded at least ten times. The CDR3 nucleotides read TGTGCCAGCAGCCCTGAACCGGGACAGTATAATTCACCCCTCCACTTT. Translation: CASSPEPGQYNSPLHF. This chain connects TRBV7-8 to TRBJ1-6; 7 bases fit TRBD1. The CDR3 extends over 16 amino acids. Germline-derived CDR1 and CDR2 are SGHVS and FQNEAQ. V lost 5 bases, J lost 4 bases, and 8 bases stayed unmatched.

This clonotype was seen many times. The CDR3 DNA follows: TGTGCCAGCAGTTTTGGGGAGCCGCGGGAGCTGTTTTTT. It is translated as CASSFGEPRELFF. The chain links TRBV28 to TRBJ2-2; perhaps TRBD2 as D (5 bases). Germline loops: CDR1 MDHEN, CDR2 SYDVKM. The CDR3 runs to 13 residues. V shed 3 bases and J shed 9 bases, with 11 bases lying between them.

This clonotype was picked up many times. V and J are TRBV10-3 and TRBJ1-1; 7 positions match TRBD1. The J segment lost 4 bases and the V segment lost 7 bases, leaving 6 bases of the junction unmatched. The CDR3 consists of 13 residues. Germline V gene lookup returns CDR1 ENHRY and CDR2 SYGVKD. The DNA for the CDR3 is TGTGCCATCAAGATGACAGGGACCACTGAAGCTTTCTTT. This sequence encodes CAIKMTGTTEAFF.

This clonotype was recorded many times. The rearrangement links TRBV20-1 to TRBJ2-5, with D perhaps being TRBD1 or TRBD2 (5 bases each). This CDR3 has 18 residues. Trimming took off 1 base at V and 2 bases at J, with 23 bases between the two ends. Germline values: CDR1 DFQATT, CDR2 SNEGSKA (reference sequence). CDR3 nucleotides: TGCAGTGCTAGAGGGCAGCCAACAGAGGGGCCCCTGCAAGAGACCCAGTACTTC. Encoded protein: CSARGQPTEGPLQETQYF.

This clonotype was detected ten times or more. This chain connects TRBV7-2 to TRBJ2-7; D not certain. The CDR3 sequence is 13 residues long. Germline V CDR1 and CDR2: SGHTA, FQGNSA. Deletions cut 1 base from V and 4 bases from J, with 8 bases between. This CDR3 reads CASSLGPKYEQYF. As DNA, the CDR3 is TGTGCCAGCAGCTTAGGCCCCAAGTACGAGCAGTACTTC.

The chain couples TRBV20-1 to TRBJ2-1, with 8 nucleotides matching TRBD1. Germline loops: CDR1 DFQATT, CDR2 SNEGSKA (reference sequence). Trimming took 7 bases from V and 7 from J; bases not matched to a gene: 15. The CDR3 loop spans 15 amino acids. This chain's CDR3 is CSVRSRDRHDNEQFF. The CDR3, as DNA: TGCAGTGTTAGGTCCCGGGACAGGCATGATAATGAGCAGTTCTTC.

This clonotype was found many times. This chain links TRBV7-2 with TRBJ2-3; D call uncertain. This CDR3 is 14 amino acids long. The V gene lost 2 bases and the J gene lost 3 bases, with 9 bases spanning the gap. Per germline, CDR1 SGHTA and CDR2 FQGNSA. The CDR3 reads CASSLLAQTDTQYF. The CDR3 nucleotides are TGTGCCAGCAGCTTATTGGCCCAGACAGATACGCAGTATTTT.

This clonotype was detected ten times or more. The chain recombines TRBV12-3 or TRBV12-4 with TRBJ1-2; the match to TRBD1 covers 7 bases. V gave up 1 base and J gave up 5 bases; unmatched junction bases: 7. CDR3 length equals 15 residues. CDR3: CASSLGPGGGYGYTF. CDR3 in DNA: TGTGCCAGCAGTTTAGGCCCAGGGGGGGGATATGGCTACACCTTC.

This clonotype was found many times. The chain combines TRBV20-1 with TRBJ1-1; D unclear. There are 12 residues in the CDR3. Germline values: CDR1 DFQATT, CDR2 SNEGSKA (reference sequence). Trimming removed 3 bases from V and 4 bases from J, with 9 bases in between. In DNA form, the CDR3 reads TGCAGTGCTAGGGTCGGGTCCACTGAAGCTTTCTTT. Amino acids: CSARVGSTEAFF.

This clonotype showed up many times. The chain is built from TRBV7-3 and TRBJ1-6; the D is unclear. Per the germline V gene, CDR1 is SGHTA and CDR2 is FQGTGA. V was trimmed by 1 base and J by 9 bases, leaving 7 bases between them. This CDR3 is 13 amino acids long. The CDR3 DNA reads TGTGCCAGCAGCTTAATCGAAGGTTCACCCCTCCACTTT. This codes for CASSLIEGSPLHF.

In this sample, this clonotype turned up many times. This chain joins TRBV20-1 and TRBJ1-3; maybe TRBD1 (6 bases). The germline gives CDR1 DFQATT, CDR2 SNEGSKA (reference sequence). The CDR3 loop spans 16 amino acids. V dropped 0 bases and J dropped 0 bases, with 12 bases sitting between them. The CDR3 loop reads CSARDGGRPSGNTIYF. The CDR3 DNA sequence: TGCAGTGCTAGAGATGGGGGCCGACCCTCTGGAAACACCATATATTTT.

This clonotype was counted ten times or more. This chain uses TRBV5-6 with TRBJ2-5; possibly TRBD2 for D (6 bases). From germline, CDR1 is SGHDT and CDR2 YYEEEE. The V end lost 4 bases, the J end lost 3 bases, and 13 bases lay between the germline ends. The CDR3 spans 14 residues. The CDR3 nucleotides read TGTGCCAGCAGCCCCCCGACTAGGGAAGAGACCCAGTACTTC. Amino acids: CASSPPTREETQYF. The full variable domain, its missing parts supplied by reference TRBV5-6 and TRBJ2-5, is DAGVTQSPTHLIKTRGQQVTLRCSPKSGHDTVSWYQQALGQGPQFIFQYYEEEERQRGNFPDRFSGHQFPNYSSELNVNALLLGDSALYLCASSPPTREETQYFGPGTRLLVL.

This clonotype appeared many times. The V and J genes are TRBV12-3 or TRBV12-4 and TRBJ1-4; D is perhaps TRBD1 (5 bases). V lost 8 bases, J lost 0 bases, and 10 bases lay in between. This CDR3 is built from 14 residues. The CDR3 DNA sequence: TGTGCCAGCGCCTCAGGGCCAACTAATGAAAAACTGTTTTTT. Encoded protein: CASASGPTNEKLFF.

This clonotype was counted many times. The chain uses TRBV20-1 and TRBJ2-7, with D tentatively TRBD1 or TRBD2 (7 bases each). V gave up 0 bases and J gave up 2 bases, with 11 bases separating them. CDR3 length: 14 amino acids. Germline V gene data show CDR1 as DFQATT and CDR2 as SNEGSKA (reference sequence). CDR3 nucleotide sequence: TGCAGTGCTAGAGAACAGGGGACTACCTACGAGCAGTACTTC. Translated, it gives CSAREQGTTYEQYF.

This clonotype came up a few times. At one boundary the junction diverges from the germline segment, which might be a read error. The V call is TRBV20-1, the J call TRBJ1-6; perhaps TRBD1 as D (5 bases). This CDR3 contains 15 residues. CDR1 and CDR2 (germline): DFQATT, SNEGSKA (reference sequence). For the CDR3, the DNA is TGCAGTGCTATTAAGGTGGGGACGACAAGTTCAACCCTCAACTTT. This gives the protein CSAIKVGTTSSTLNF.

This clonotype was seen repeatedly, ten times or more. The V and J genes are TRBV3-1 and TRBJ1-1; unclear D gene. Germline V gives CDR1 LGHDT, CDR2 YNNKEL (reference sequence). The germline V and J ends were trimmed by 0 bases and 1 base, with 6 bases remaining between them. This CDR3 region has 14 residues. In DNA, the CDR3 is TGTGCCAGCAGCCAAGATTTATCGAACACTGAAGCTTTCTTT. Its protein product is CASSQDLSNTEAFF.

This clonotype was found many times. The chain joins TRBV19 to TRBJ2-1; D possibly corresponds to TRBD1 (5 bases). From germline, CDR1 is LNHDA and CDR2 SQIVND (reference sequence). This CDR3 region has 15 residues. Trimming pared 1 base from V and 6 bases from J, leaving 13 bases between. CDR3 region: CASSIGQGSFNEQFF. The DNA for the CDR3 is TGTGCCAGTAGTATAGGGCAGGGATCGTTCAATGAGCAGTTCTTC.

This clonotype has a count of ten or more. V gene TRBV10-3 combines with J gene TRBJ2-2, with 8 bases lining up with TRBD2. V shed 4 bases, J shed 4 bases, and the junction held 8 bases outside the gene matches. The germline gives CDR1 ENHRY, CDR2 SYGVKD. The CDR3 extends over 16 amino acids. CDR3 loop: CAISVESGGPTGELFF. CDR3 nucleotides: TGTGCCATCAGTGTTGAAAGCGGGGGACCCACCGGGGAGCTGTTTTTT.

Many counts were recorded for this clonotype. V and J are TRBV5-5 and TRBJ2-5; 10 bases match TRBD2. Germline V gene data show CDR1 as SGHKS and CDR2 as YYEKEE (reference sequence). This CDR3 has 16 residues. V dropped 2 bases and J dropped 5; count of bases not matched to a gene: 9. The CDR3 reads CASSFPGSGGVETQYF. CDR3 sequence (DNA): TGTGCCAGCAGCTTCCCCGGAAGCGGGGGGGTTGAGACCCAGTACTTC.

This clonotype was detected many times. The CDR3 bases are TGTGCCAGCAGTTACTCCCAGGTTCGGGGCTACACCTTC. Amino acid sequence: CASSYSQVRGYTF. The rearrangement links TRBV12-3 or TRBV12-4 to TRBJ1-2; no definite D call. V lost 4 bases and J lost 8, with 14 bases in between. The CDR3 covers 13 residues.

This clonotype was counted only a few times. The CDR3 DNA reads as TGCAGTGCTAGTGCCAGGCCTAGCAATCAGCCCCAGCATTTT. The encoded protein is CSASARPSNQPQHF. The chain links TRBV20-1 to TRBJ1-5; D is ambiguous. CDR3 length: 14 residues. Trimming removed 3 bases from V and 0 bases from J, with 9 bases in between. CDR1 is DFQATT and CDR2 is SNEGSKA in the germline V gene (reference sequence).